Sequencing of this T cell receptor beta chain was carried out in a study of T cell repertoires in cytomegalovirus infection (dated by TCRdb to between 2018 and 2021). At the level of the whole study: Donor HLA type was relevant to the analysis, because carriage of CMV infection together with the matching HLA type was indicated by public TCR beta signatures.

A remark on this clonotype: What antigen it recognizes has not been identified. No quality values exist for individual bases; no much larger clone is one base distant.

The sequencer was an Illumina HiSeq 1500. TCRdb trimmed public reads at Q25 via fastp, called clones via MiXCR and kept in-frame beta chains. Every distinct CDR3 protein forms one entry, paired with its most common genes and DNA. This sample lists approximately 500,000 distinct CDR3 sequences; 16% were detected once. About 24% of the sample is in the top ten clones. Paper-wide results and their limitations: The ex vivo response was dominated by HLA-C-restricted CMV-specific TCR beta clonotypes, which also provided the single most frequent clonotype in two of eight donors. In both this cohort and an independent roughly 330-donor cohort, the cumulative frequency of public TCR beta family members distinguished carriers of CMV infection plus the relevant HLA type.

According to the germline V gene, CDR1 reads SQVTM and CDR2 reads ANQGSEA. V is shortened by 5 bases, J by 3 bases, and the region joining them spans 14 bases. The CDR3 goes from the cysteine to the phenylalanine over 13 residues. Only the CDR3 region is kept as DNA, spanning 39 bases read in frame from base 1. This TCR came from a human donor in good health (CMV status not recorded). Some clones in this sample may be carry-over from other donors' samples. Recombination linked TRBV29-1 to TRBJ2-7, with TRBD1 perhaps the D gene, on 6 matching bases. Sequencing used CD8+ T cells from PBMCs. The CDR3 amino acid sequence is: CSVSSGQNYEQYF. The nucleotides are TGCAGCGTTTCCTCAGGACAGAACTACGAGCAGTACTTC.